These 22 T cell receptor beta chains share one sample of origin, sequenced in a study of blood T cell repertoires in COVID-19. Sequenced by immunoSEQ multiplex PCR; TCRdb stores in-frame clones only, minus some. The sample records around 230,000 clones, 89% being singletons. Sample: PBMCs or T cells enriched from blood (not recorded which). The receptors come from a woman under 40 with acute COVID-19.

The chain combines TRBV12-3 or TRBV12-4 with TRBJ2-5, with D possibly TRBD1 on 5 matching bases. The CDR3 is made up of 13 amino acids. Deletions cut 5 bases from V and 5 bases from J, with 12 bases between. CDR3 amino acids: CASSAQGWETQYF. The CDR3 DNA is TGTGCCAGCAGTGCCCAGGGTTGGGAGACCCAGTACTTC.

The CDR3 is CASSIGQLIDTEAFF. The DNA of the CDR3 is TGTGCCAGCAGCATAGGACAGCTAATCGACACTGAAGCTTTCTTT. The V gene is TRBV5-4, the J gene TRBJ1-1, with D maybe TRBD1 (6 bases). Germline V gene data show CDR1 as SGHNT and CDR2 as YYREEE (reference sequence). V lost 4 bases, J lost 3 bases, and 16 bases lay in between. The CDR3 sequence is 15 residues long.

The V gene is TRBV15, the J gene TRBJ2-7; tentatively, D is TRBD2 (7 bases). There are 15 residues in the CDR3. The germline CDR1 and CDR2 sequences are LNHNV and YYDKDF (reference sequence). Between the trimmed V and J ends, which lost 0 bases and 5 bases, there was a span of 14 bases. CDR3 amino acids: CATSRDGGGGNEQYF. The CDR3 coding sequence is TGTGCCACCAGCAGAGATGGCGGGGGCGGCAACGAGCAGTACTTC.

The gene calls are TRBV19 and TRBJ1-4; D gene uncertain. In germline, CDR1 is LNHDA, CDR2 SQIVND (reference sequence). Deletions cut 2 bases from V and 2 bases from J, with 9 bases between. The CDR3 extends over 15 amino acids. The CDR3 here is CASSINRVTNEKLFF. CDR3 nucleotides: TGTGCCAGTAGTATAAACAGAGTGACTAATGAAAAACTGTTTTTT.

CDR3 sequence: CASSFGAGGHWEQFF. Here the CDR3 DNA reads TGTGCCAGCAGTTTCGGAGCGGGGGGGCATTGGGAGCAGTTCTTC. The V and J genes are TRBV27 and TRBJ2-1, with 10 bases that match TRBD2. This CDR3 region has 15 residues. Per the germline V gene, CDR1 is MNHEY and CDR2 is SMNVEV (reference sequence). Trimming at V came to 3 bases and at J to 10 bases, leaving 9 bases not matched to a gene.

This chain connects TRBV9 to TRBJ1-6, with a weak D call TRBD1 (6 bases). Trimming took off 4 bases at V and 3 bases at J, with 17 bases between the two ends. Germline CDR1 reads SGDLS; CDR2 reads YYNGEE. The CDR3 is 17 amino acids. CDR3 in amino acids: CASSPRTAQFYNSPLHF. CDR3 coding DNA: TGTGCCAGCAGCCCGCGGACAGCCCAGTTCTATAATTCACCCCTCCACTTT.

The chain couples TRBV6-5 to TRBJ2-1; 7 bases are shared with TRBD2. CDR3 size: 13 residues. CDR1 is MNHEY, CDR2 SVGAGI, per germline. The trim removed 8 bases at V and 1 base at J, leaving 2 bases unmatched. In DNA form, the CDR3 reads TGTGCCAGCGGAGCGGGGTCCTACAATGAGCAGTTCTTC. It encodes CASGAGSYNEQFF.

This clone appeared a few times. The J gene is TRBJ2-7, the V gene TRBV18; tentative D call: TRBD1 (6 bases). The CDR3 totals 13 residues. Germline loops: CDR1 KGHSH, CDR2 LQKENI. The V and J ends lost 4 bases and 7 bases respectively, with 14 bases between them. The CDR3 DNA reads TGTGCCAGCTCACTAAACATGAGGGGGGAGCAGTACTTC. Translating it yields CASSLNMRGEQYF.

V gene TRBV7-8 combines with J gene TRBJ2-3, with a tentative D call TRBD2 (7 bases). The V end lost 5 bases, the J end lost 0 bases, and 12 bases lay between the germline ends. In germline, CDR1 is SGHVS, CDR2 FQNEAQ. CDR3 length: 15 residues. CDR3 bases: TGTGCCAGCAGCAGGGGGGGTAGCAGCACAGATACGCAGTATTTT. Its protein product is CASSRGGSSTDTQYF. Supplemented by reference TRBV7-8 and TRBJ2-3, the full variable domain reads GAGVSQSPRYKVAKRGQDVALRCDPISGHVSLFWYQQALGQGPEFLTYFQNEAQLDKSGLPSDRFFAERPEGSVSTLKIQRTQQEDSAVYLCASSRGGSSTDTQYFGPGTRLTVL.

The V gene is TRBV7-6, the J gene TRBJ2-1, with D perhaps TRBD1 (5 bases). Deletions cut 5 bases from V and 9 bases from J, with 17 bases between. The CDR3 has 14 residues. Germline V gene lookup returns CDR1 SGHVS and CDR2 FNYEAQ. The CDR3, as DNA: TGTGCCAGCAGCGCGAGTCTTTTAGGGGTTGAGCAGTTCTTC. It yields the protein CASSASLLGVEQFF.

The CDR3 spells CASSYSFRGQGYTF. The CDR3 DNA sequence: TGTGCCAGCAGTTACTCGTTCAGGGGGCAGGGCTACACCTTC. V gene TRBV6-5 combines with J gene TRBJ1-2, with TRBD1 matching 8 bases. Germline values: CDR1 MNHEY, CDR2 SVGAGI. The CDR3 covers 14 residues. V gave up 0 bases and J gave up 8 bases; unmatched junction bases: 5.

The chain carries TRBV6-2 or TRBV6-3 and TRBJ1-4; 11 bases are shared with TRBD1. Germline values: CDR1 MNHEY, CDR2 SVGEGT. V was clipped by 4 bases and J by 2 bases; unmatched bases: 6. CDR3 length: 17 residues. CDR3 in amino acids: CASSWTGGAATNEKLFF. The CDR3 nucleotides are TGTGCCAGCAGTTGGACAGGGGGCGCGGCGACTAATGAAAAACTGTTTTTT.

To note about this clone: Other DNA sequences in the sample encode the same CDR3. The V gene is TRBV11-3, the J gene TRBJ2-3; 8 positions agree with TRBD2. Germline V gene data show CDR1 as SGHNT and CDR2 as YENEEA. The CDR3 has 14 amino acids. Losses at the gene ends were 5 bases for V and 4 bases for J; bases not matched to a gene: 5. Written as DNA, the CDR3 is TGTGCCAGCAGCCTCGGACTAGCACCAGATACGCAGTATTTT. Residues: CASSLGLAPDTQYF.

The J gene is TRBJ1-5, the V gene TRBV10-2, with D uncertain. Trimming removed 7 bases at V and 6 bases at J, with 13 bases between. This CDR3 contains 13 residues. The germline CDR1 and CDR2 sequences are WSHSY and SAAADI. The CDR3 spells CASIQVLGQPQHF. In DNA form, the CDR3 reads TGCGCCAGCATCCAAGTCCTAGGTCAGCCCCAGCATTTT.

The chain recombines TRBV4-3 with TRBJ1-5; D is ambiguous. CDR3 length: 14 residues. Germline V gene sequence: CDR1 LGHNA, CDR2 YSLEER. V was clipped by 2 bases and J by 6 bases, with 11 bases between them. The CDR3, as DNA: TGCGCCAGCAGCCAAATCCAGAGAGGTCAGCCCCAGCATTTT. This encodes CASSQIQRGQPQHF.

Written as DNA, the CDR3 is TGTGCCAGCTCACCACCGAACCGGGACTTGATTGAGACCCAGTACTTC. This gives the protein CASSPPNRDLIETQYF. V and J are TRBV18 and TRBJ2-5; the D gene is possibly TRBD2 (6 bases). V gave up 0 bases and J gave up 5 bases, with 16 bases separating them. Germline loops: CDR1 KGHSH, CDR2 LQKENI. This CDR3 region has 16 residues.

The V and J genes are TRBV18 and TRBJ2-1; tentatively, D is TRBD2 (7 bases). V was shortened by 3 bases and J by 2 bases, with 17 bases between the two germline ends. This CDR3 has 17 amino acids. CDR1 and CDR2 from the germline V gene are KGHSH and LQKENI. CDR3 bases: TGTGCCAGCTCACCCGATTATAGGGGGGGGGCCTACAATGAGCAGTTCTTC. Amino acids: CASSPDYRGGAYNEQFF. The whole variable domain, filled in from reference TRBV18 and TRBJ2-1, reads NAGVMQNPRHLVRRRGQEARLRCSPMKGHSHVYWYRQLPEEGLKFMVYLQKENIIDESGMPKERFSAEFPKEGPSILRIQQVVRGDSAAYFCASSPDYRGGAYNEQFFGPGTRLTVL.

This chain uses TRBV4-2 with TRBJ2-7, with TRBD2 matching 16 bases. Germline CDR1 LGHNA, CDR2 YNFKEQ. V trimming: 4 bases; J trimming: 4 bases; junction bases outside the gene matches: 10. CDR3 size: 18 residues. The CDR3 is CASSLGTSGGASLYEQYF. CDR3 in DNA: TGTGCCAGCAGCCTCGGGACTAGCGGGGGGGCTTCCTTATACGAGCAGTACTTC.

The rearrangement uses TRBV29-1 and TRBJ1-1; D is uncertain. Trimming pared 5 bases from V and 1 base from J, leaving 8 bases between. The V gene's germline CDR1 is SQVTM and CDR2 ANQGSEA. The CDR3 has 12 residues. Written as DNA, the CDR3 is TGCAGCGTTTATTACAGGAACACTGAAGCTTTCTTT. As protein: CSVYYRNTEAFF.

The gene calls are TRBV24-1 and TRBJ2-1; 8 positions agree with TRBD1. The length of the CDR3 is 19 residues. From germline, CDR1 is KGHDR and CDR2 SFDVKD. The J segment lost 2 bases and the V segment lost 4 bases, leaving 15 bases of the junction unmatched. The CDR3 region is CATSDALGSGGPPYNEQFF. In nucleotides, the CDR3 is TGTGCCACCAGTGACGCATTGGGGTCAGGGGGCCCCCCCTACAATGAGCAGTTCTTC.

The CDR3 loop reads CASRETGTGSYEQYF. The CDR3 DNA is TGTGCCAGCAGAGAAACCGGGACAGGGTCCTACGAGCAGTACTTC. The chain joins TRBV2 to TRBJ2-7; 9 bases align to TRBD1. CDR3 size: 15 residues. Germline V gene lookup returns CDR1 SNHLY and CDR2 FYNNEI. The V gene end was trimmed by 6 bases and the J gene end by 1 base; junction bases not matched to a gene: 7.

The table lists this clone with a few counts. The V gene is TRBV5-4, the J gene TRBJ2-5; 11 bases fit TRBD1. The CDR3 length is 13 residues. Germline V lookup: CDR1 SGHNT, CDR2 YYREEE (reference sequence). J gave up 5 bases and V 7 bases, and 4 bases lay outside the gene matches. CDR3 nucleotide sequence: TGTGCCAGCGGACAGGGGGCTGAGGAGACCCAGTACTTC. Its translation is CASGQGAEETQYF.